This T cell receptor beta chain came from a study of cytomegalovirus exposure and HLA in healthy donors. Overall study: An analysis done earlier identified about 120 million unique TCR beta sequences from approximately 170 million T cells.

Donors consisted of healthy bone marrow donors. Each donor was nominally healthy when sampled (though unrecorded immune exposures were likely). A remark on this clone: The antigen is unknown.

Study outcomes and limitations: Cytomegalovirus association was listed for 150 to 200 TCR beta chains.

The junction had 12 bases not matched to a gene; V was cut back by 4 bases and J by 2 bases. The length of the CDR3 is 18 residues. The germline V gene has CDR1 MNHEY and CDR2 SMNVEV (reference sequence). Researchers ran the PCR with 60 Vbeta and 13 Jbeta primers. Here immunoSEQ multiplex PCR was the method, and the copy in TCRdb shows in-frame clones only, minus some. The sample gives some 90,000 clones, about three quarters of which show up once; around 4.4% is in the top ten. The sequenced material came from PBMCs. This TCR came from a male donor in good health and CMV-seropositive. The rearrangement joins TRBV27 to TRBJ2-1; 9 bases are a match to TRBD1. CDR3 region: CASSSGQGVTETYNEQFF. For the CDR3, the DNA is TGTGCCAGCAGTTCGGGACAGGGAGTAACGGAAACCTACAATGAGCAGTTCTTC.